Shown below are 9 T cell receptor beta chains from a single sample sequenced in a study of identical twins. One entry per CDR3 protein results from TCRdb running MiXCR on the 5' RACE reads. The sample records approximately 1.8 million distinct CDR3 sequences, about 31% being singletons. Specimen: cord blood. The receptor source for this set is a newborn girl in good health.

The rearrangement links TRBV13 to TRBJ1-4; D possibly corresponds to TRBD1 (6 bases). The CDR3 spans 14 residues. The V end was cut by 5 bases, the J end by 5 bases, with 12 bases between. Per germline, CDR1 PRHDT and CDR2 FYEKMQ (reference sequence). Here the CDR3 reads CASSRGGRNEKLFF. The CDR3 DNA sequence: TGTGCCAGCAGCCGGGGGGGCAGGAATGAAAAACTGTTTTTT. Full variable domain (missing parts from reference TRBV13 and TRBJ1-4): AAGVIQSPRHLIKEKRETATLKCYPIPRHDTVYWYQQGPGQDPQFLISFYEKMQSDKGSIPDRFSAQQFSDYHSELNMSSLELGDSALYFCASSRGGRNEKLFFGSGTQLSVL.

The V gene is TRBV9, the J gene TRBJ1-1; D is unclear. With 0 bases removed from V and 3 bases from J, the gap between germline ends came to 9 bases. This CDR3 is built from 14 residues. The germline V gene has CDR1 SGDLS and CDR2 YYNGEE. CDR3 nucleotide sequence: TGTGCCAGCAGCGTAGAGGCCGCGGACACTGAAGCTTTCTTT. As protein: CASSVEAADTEAFF. Full variable domain (rest looked up from reference TRBV9 and TRBJ1-1): DSGVTQTPKHLITATGQRVTLRCSPRSGDLSVYWYQQSLDQGLQFLIQYYNGEERAKGNILERFSAQQFPDLHSELNLSSLELGDSALYFCASSVEAADTEAFFGQGTRLTVV.

The rearrangement uses TRBV6-1 and TRBJ2-5, with D hard to call. The CDR3 length is 10 residues. The V end was cut by 11 bases, the J end by 5 bases, with 9 bases between. The germline V gene has CDR1 MNHNS and CDR2 SASEGT. The CDR3 loop reads CAYLGETQYF. DNA of the CDR3: TGTGCCTACCTCGGGGAGACCCAGTACTTC.

This chain joins TRBV5-1 and TRBJ1-4, with 7 bases that match TRBD1. Germline V gene sequence: CDR1 SGHRS, CDR2 YFSETQ. The trim removed 2 bases at V and 12 bases at J, leaving 10 bases unmatched. The CDR3 runs to 14 residues. The CDR3 protein is CASSLGQAEEELFF. Here the CDR3 DNA reads TGCGCCAGCAGCTTAGGACAGGCGGAAGAAGAACTGTTTTTT.

This chain links TRBV7-2 with TRBJ1-4; a weak D match, TRBD1 (5 bases). The CDR3 runs to 15 residues. V was shortened by 7 bases and J by 10 bases, with 22 bases between the two germline ends. Germline lookup yields CDR1 SGHTA and CDR2 FQGNSA. CDR3 region: CASTQAGPVEGKLFF. DNA for the CDR3: TGTGCCAGCACCCAAGCGGGGCCAGTGGAGGGAAAACTGTTTTTT.

The chain has TRBV20-1 and TRBJ2-4; 12 positions agree with TRBD2. V trimming: 1 base; J trimming: 0 bases; junction bases outside the gene matches: 10. Germline V gene data show CDR1 as DFQATT and CDR2 as SNEGSKA (reference sequence). The CDR3 loop spans 19 amino acids. CDR3 sequence: CSARARLTSGRVAKNIQYF. CDR3 sequence (DNA): TGCAGTGCTAGAGCCCGACTGACTAGCGGGAGAGTAGCCAAAAACATTCAGTACTTC.

This clonotype was counted between two and nine times. This chain uses TRBV18 with TRBJ2-1, with 12 bases lining up with TRBD2. CDR3 size: 16 residues. The germline CDR1 and CDR2 sequences are KGHSH and LQKENI. V gave up 0 bases and J gave up 7 bases; unmatched junction bases: 4. The CDR3 sequence: CASSPPTLAGGNEQFF. DNA for the CDR3: TGTGCCAGCTCACCACCGACACTAGCGGGGGGTAATGAGCAGTTCTTC.

This clonotype was detected a few times. The V call is TRBV7-9, the J call TRBJ1-1; D gene uncertain. This CDR3 has 17 amino acids. The V gene's germline CDR1 is SEHNR and CDR2 FQNEAQ (reference sequence). The V end lost 2 bases, the J end lost 3 bases, and 19 bases lay between the germline ends. The CDR3 nucleotides read TGTGCCAGCAGCTTATGGGGTTCGGAGGGCAGGTACACTGAAGCTTTCTTT. It specifies CASSLWGSEGRYTEAFF.

The chain employs TRBV29-1 and TRBJ2-1; 11 bases fit TRBD2. The DNA end favors TRBJ2-7, so the J call may be wrong. Germline CDR1 and CDR2: SQVTM and ANQGSEA. This CDR3 comprises 17 residues. The CDR3 reads CSVMASGGSSSYNEQYF. The CDR3 coding sequence is TGCAGCGTTATGGCTAGCGGGGGGTCGAGCTCCTACAATGAGCAGTACTTC.